The T cell receptor (beta chain) described here comes from a study of breast tumors, draining lymph nodes, adjacent tissues (dated by TCRdb to 2015 to 2016). Some background on the complete study: Breast cancer patients provided tumor, adjacent nontumor tissue and axillary lymph nodes, and the study compared the TCR beta repertoires across these three sources. The study aimed to assess the relationships and possible T-cell exchange between tumor, surrounding tissue and draining lymph node repertoires in human breast cancer.

Lymph node samples came from the axillary draining lymph nodes of breast cancer patients. What the work shows at the level of the full study, not this receptor alone: Tumor and nontumor tissue repertoires were significantly more similar in luminal-like than in basal-like breast cancer. The data were considered consistent with most tumor T cells being derived from the lymph node and subsequently expanding within tumor tissue. Tumors showed preferential V and J gene usage, and their T-cell repertoire diversity fell below that of lymph nodes yet above that of nontumor tissue. The study presented the conclusion that tumor T cells originate in lymph nodes as consistent with a hypothesis, not as something directly demonstrated.

In this sample, this clonotype turned up many times. Its target antigen remains unknown. Nothing much larger sits one base from this clone, and base qualities are not available. The data were produced on an Illumina HiSeq 2000. Multiplex PCR amplification was used to generate the TCR beta chain libraries. High-throughput sequencing was used to analyze the amplified TCR beta chain products. The raw public data were reprocessed by TCRdb itself: fastp quality trimming at Q25, MiXCR clonotype calling, in-frame beta chains only. Here each entry gathers all rows of one CDR3 protein and keeps the most common genes and DNA. Counted in this sample were about 200,000 distinct CDR3 sequences; 30% to 40% of them appeared once. The ten largest clones represent approximately 4.3% of the sample. Clipping removes 3 bases from V and 5 bases from J, with 3 as the unmatched junction base count. From the germline V gene, CDR1 is SGHDN and CDR2 is FVKESK. The CDR3 sequence holds 14 residues, the cysteine and phenylalanine included. Only the CDR3 region is kept as DNA, spanning 42 bases read in frame from base 1.

This sequence originates from a female donor with breast cancer. Some clones in this sample may be carry-over from other donors' samples. The sample comprised axillary lymph node tissue. The chain joins TRBV14 to TRBJ2-3, with 9 bases matching TRBD1. Here is the DNA: TGTGCCAGCAGCCAGGGGACAGGGCGAGATACGCAGTATTTT. Its protein reads: CASSQGTGRDTQYF.